Each of the 7 T cell receptor beta chains below was sequenced from the same sample in a study of spatial heterogeneity in lung cancer. One entry per CDR3 protein results from TCRdb running MiXCR on the 5' RACE reads. Here the sample spans about 120,000 distinct CDR3 sequences, 9% to 15% being singletons. Described time point: blood at routine non-recurrence follow-up after resection. Tumor, nontumor lung or frozen PBMC supplied whole RNA that was sequenced unsorted. Sequencing was performed on PBMCs, taken at follow-up. These TCRs come from a male donor with early-stage non-small cell lung cancer.

This clonotype was recorded at least ten times. The rearrangement uses TRBV25-1 and TRBJ2-5; D is possibly TRBD1 (7 bases). This CDR3 has 14 residues. Germline values: CDR1 MGHDK, CDR2 SYGVNS. V was shortened by 3 bases and J by 3 bases, with 11 bases between the two germline ends. In nucleotides, the CDR3 is TGTGCCAGCAGTGATATCAGGGGGGAAGAGACCCAGTACTTC. This codes for CASSDIRGEETQYF. The complete variable domain, with remaining parts taken from reference TRBV25-1 and TRBJ2-5, reads EADIYQTPRYLVIGTGKKITLECSQTMGHDKMYWYQQDPGMELHLIHYSYGVNSTEKGDLSSESTVSRIRTEHFPLTLESARPSHTSQYLCASSDIRGEETQYFGPGTRLLVL.

The genes are TRBV5-1 and TRBJ2-2, with 9 bases lining up with TRBD1. CDR3 length: 15 residues. Germline V gene sequence: CDR1 SGHRS, CDR2 YFSETQ. With 5 bases clipped from V and 3 bases from J, the junction kept 5 bases outside the gene matches. This CDR3 reads CASSRGQGHTGELFF. DNA for the CDR3: TGCGCCAGCAGTCGTGGACAGGGGCACACCGGGGAGCTGTTTTTT.

In this sample, this clonotype turned up many times. This chain joins TRBV3-1 and TRBJ1-1; maybe TRBD1 (6 bases). This CDR3 is built from 16 residues. Germline V CDR1 and CDR2: LGHDT, YNNKEL (reference sequence). V lost 1 base and J 1 base, leaving 13 bases between the germline ends. CDR3 sequence (DNA): TGTGCCAGCAGCCAAGGGGGGGCGCGTGCGAACACTGAAGCTTTCTTT. It codes for CASSQGGARANTEAFF.

This chain connects TRBV29-1 to TRBJ1-3; possible D gene TRBD1, 5 bases. Trimming removed 5 bases from V and 2 bases from J, with 16 bases in between. The CDR3 length is 15 residues. Germline CDR1 reads SQVTM; CDR2 reads ANQGSEA. DNA for the CDR3: TGCAGCGTTAAGCAGGGTCGATCGCCTGGAAACACCATATATTTT. Translated: CSVKQGRSPGNTIYF. The full variable domain, completed using reference TRBV29-1 and TRBJ1-3, is SAVISQKPSRDICQRGTSLTIQCQVDSQVTMMFWYRQQPGQSLTLIATANQGSEATYESGFVIDKFPISRPNLTFSTLTVSNMSPEDSSIYLCSVKQGRSPGNTIYFGEGSWLTVV.

The chain employs TRBV20-1 and TRBJ2-7, with TRBD2 matching over 10 bases. The CDR3 runs to 16 residues. J gave up 4 bases and V 0 bases, and 9 bases lay outside the gene matches. Germline loops: CDR1 DFQATT, CDR2 SNEGSKA (reference sequence). This CDR3 reads CSARDKLAGGLYEQYF. In DNA form, the CDR3 reads TGCAGTGCTAGAGATAAATTAGCGGGGGGTCTTTACGAGCAGTACTTC.

As regards this clonotype: One end of the junction varies from germline; a read error may be responsible. This chain uses TRBV6-1 with TRBJ2-5; D call uncertain. CDR3 length: 11 amino acids. Germline V gene lookup returns CDR1 MNHNS and CDR2 SASEGT. The CDR3 coding sequence is TGTGCCAGCGGGCACCACGAGACCCAGTACTTC. Translation gives CASGHHETQYF.

The gene calls are TRBV28 and TRBJ1-5; D gene uncertain. The V and J ends lost 8 bases and 4 bases respectively, with 12 bases between them. Germline V gene lookup returns CDR1 MDHEN and CDR2 SYDVKM. The CDR3 has 13 amino acids. In DNA form, the CDR3 reads TGTGCCAGCTTGTTTGGACGTAATCAGCCCCAGCATTTT. The encoded protein is CASLFGRNQPQHF.